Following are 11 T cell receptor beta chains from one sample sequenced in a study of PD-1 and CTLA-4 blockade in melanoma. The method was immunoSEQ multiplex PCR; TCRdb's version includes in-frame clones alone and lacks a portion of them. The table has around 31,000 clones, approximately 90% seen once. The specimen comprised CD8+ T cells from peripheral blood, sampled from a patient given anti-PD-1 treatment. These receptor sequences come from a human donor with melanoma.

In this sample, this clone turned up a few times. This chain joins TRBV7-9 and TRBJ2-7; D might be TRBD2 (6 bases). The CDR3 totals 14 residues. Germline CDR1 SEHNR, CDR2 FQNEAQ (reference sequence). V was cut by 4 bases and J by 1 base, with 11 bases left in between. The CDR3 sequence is CASSSGLRSYEQYF. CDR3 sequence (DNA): TGTGCCAGCAGCTCGGGACTCCGTTCCTACGAGCAGTACTTC. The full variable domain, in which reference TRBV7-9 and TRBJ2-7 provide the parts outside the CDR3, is DTGVSQNPRHKITKRGQNVTFRCDPISEHNRLYWYRQTLGQGPEFLTYFQNEAQLEKSRLLSDRFSAERPKGSFSTLEIQRTEQGDSAMYLCASSSGLRSYEQYFGPGTRLTVT.

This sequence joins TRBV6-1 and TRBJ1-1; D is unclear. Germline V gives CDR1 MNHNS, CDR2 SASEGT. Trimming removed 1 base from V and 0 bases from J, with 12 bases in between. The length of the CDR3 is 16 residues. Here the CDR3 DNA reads TGTGCCAGCAGTGAAGGAGAGTGGCGCCTGAACACTGAAGCTTTCTTT. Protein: CASSEGEWRLNTEAFF.

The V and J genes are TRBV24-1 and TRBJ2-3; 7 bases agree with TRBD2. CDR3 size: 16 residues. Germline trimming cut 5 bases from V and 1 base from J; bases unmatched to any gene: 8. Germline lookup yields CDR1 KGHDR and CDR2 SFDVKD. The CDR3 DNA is TGTGCCACCAGTGTGGGCGGGGGTTTACGCACAGATACGCAGTATTTT. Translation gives CATSVGGGLRTDTQYF.

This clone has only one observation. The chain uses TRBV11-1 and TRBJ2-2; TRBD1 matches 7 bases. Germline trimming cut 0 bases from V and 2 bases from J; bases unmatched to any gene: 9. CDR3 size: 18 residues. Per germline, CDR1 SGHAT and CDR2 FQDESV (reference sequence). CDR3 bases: TGTGCCAGCAGCTTAGCCGGGACAGCGAAGCCAAACACCGGGGAGCTGTTTTTT. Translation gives CASSLAGTAKPNTGELFF.

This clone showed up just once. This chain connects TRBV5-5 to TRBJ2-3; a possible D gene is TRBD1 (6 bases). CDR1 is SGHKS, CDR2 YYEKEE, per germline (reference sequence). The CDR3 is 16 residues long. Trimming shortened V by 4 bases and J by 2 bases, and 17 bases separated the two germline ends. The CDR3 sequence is CASSPPTGRTTDTQYF. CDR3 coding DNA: TGTGCCAGCAGCCCCCCGACAGGTAGGACCACAGATACGCAGTATTTT.

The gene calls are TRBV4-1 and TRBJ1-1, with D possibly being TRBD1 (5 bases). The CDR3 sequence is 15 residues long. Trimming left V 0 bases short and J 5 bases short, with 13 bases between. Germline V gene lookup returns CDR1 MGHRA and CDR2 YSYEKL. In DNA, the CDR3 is TGCGCCAGCAGCCAAGAGATTAGGGGCGGAACTGAAGCTTTCTTT. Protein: CASSQEIRGGTEAFF.

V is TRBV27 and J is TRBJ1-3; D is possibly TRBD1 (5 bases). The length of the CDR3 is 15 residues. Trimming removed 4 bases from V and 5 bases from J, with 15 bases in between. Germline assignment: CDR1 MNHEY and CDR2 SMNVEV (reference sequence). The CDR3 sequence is CASSSSWDYRNTIYF. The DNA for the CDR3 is TGTGCCAGCAGTTCTAGTTGGGACTATCGAAACACCATATATTTT.

CDR3 sequence reads: CASSSRGNSYEQYF. Here the CDR3 DNA reads TGTGCCAGCAGCTCGAGGGGCAACTCCTACGAGCAGTACTTC. This rearrangement joins TRBV7-9 to TRBJ2-7; the D gene could be TRBD1 or TRBD2 (5 bases each). The CDR3 totals 14 residues. Germline values: CDR1 SEHNR, CDR2 FQNEAQ (reference sequence). V was clipped by 4 bases and J by 0 bases, with 10 bases between them.

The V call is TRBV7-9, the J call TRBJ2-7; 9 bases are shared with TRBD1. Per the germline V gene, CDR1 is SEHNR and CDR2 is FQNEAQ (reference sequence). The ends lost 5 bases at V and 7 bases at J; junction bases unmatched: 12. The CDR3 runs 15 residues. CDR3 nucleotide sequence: TGTGCCAGCAGCGCCGGACAGGGGAAATCTGTGGAGCAGTACTTC. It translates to CASSAGQGKSVEQYF.

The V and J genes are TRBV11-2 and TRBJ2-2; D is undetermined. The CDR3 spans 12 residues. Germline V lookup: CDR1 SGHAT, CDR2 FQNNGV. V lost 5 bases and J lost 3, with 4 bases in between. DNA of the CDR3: TGTGCCAGCAGCGGGGACACCGGGGAGCTGTTTTTT. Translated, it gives CASSGDTGELFF.

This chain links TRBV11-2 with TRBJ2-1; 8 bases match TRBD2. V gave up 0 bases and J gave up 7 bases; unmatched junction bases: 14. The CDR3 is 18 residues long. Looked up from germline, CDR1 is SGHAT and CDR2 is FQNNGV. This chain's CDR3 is CASSLEGVVGGAWNEQFF. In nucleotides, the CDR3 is TGTGCCAGCAGCTTAGAAGGAGTGGTCGGGGGGGCCTGGAATGAGCAGTTCTTC. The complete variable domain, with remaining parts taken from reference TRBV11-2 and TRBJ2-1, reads EAGVAQSPRYKIIEKRQSVAFWCNPISGHATLYWYQQILGQGPKLLIQFQNNGVVDDSQLPKDRFSAERLKGVDSTLKIQPAKLEDSAVYLCASSLEGVVGGAWNEQFFGPGTRLTVL.